The clone carrying this T cell receptor (beta chain) has more than one count but fewer than ten. No antigen is known for it. V lost 1 base to trimming and J lost 1 base; unmatched junction nucleotides: 7. Looked up from germline, CDR1 is SGHVS and CDR2 is FQNEAQ. There are 17 residues in the CDR3. The entry originates in a study of response to subunit inactivated influenza vaccine. TCRdb processed the RT-PCR reads anew with MiXCR; each CDR3 protein has one entry. The table records about 800,000 distinct CDR3 sequences, around 21% of them present only once. General study results and limits: Authors suggested each seasonal influenza vaccination recruits few new T cells.

This chain uses TRBV7-8 with TRBJ2-1; 7 bases match TRBD2. The sample in question was PBMCs from blood, obtained 5 days after vaccination. The receptor's source is a man aged 45-65 years who received an inactivated influenza vaccine. This CDR3 reads CASSLVERGYSYNEQFF. CDR3 DNA: TGTGCCAGCAGCTTAGTCGAGCGGGGCTATTCCTACAATGAGCAGTTCTTC. Full variable domain (remainder filled in from reference TRBV7-8 and TRBJ2-1): GAGVSQSPRYKVAKRGQDVALRCDPISGHVSLFWYQQALGQGPEFLTYFQNEAQLDKSGLPSDRFFAERPEGSVSTLKIQRTQQEDSAVYLCASSLVERGYSYNEQFFGPGTRLTVL.